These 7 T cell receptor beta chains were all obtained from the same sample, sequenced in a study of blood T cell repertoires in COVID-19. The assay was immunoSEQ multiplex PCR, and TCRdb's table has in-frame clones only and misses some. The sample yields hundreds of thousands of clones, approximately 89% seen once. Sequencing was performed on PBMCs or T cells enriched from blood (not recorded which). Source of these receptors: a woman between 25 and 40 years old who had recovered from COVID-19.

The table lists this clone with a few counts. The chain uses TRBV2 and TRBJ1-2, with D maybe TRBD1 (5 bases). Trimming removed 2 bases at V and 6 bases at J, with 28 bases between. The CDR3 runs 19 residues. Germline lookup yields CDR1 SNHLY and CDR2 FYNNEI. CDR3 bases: TGTGCCAGCAGTGAAAATATCGGGGGACGTGGCGGAATCCGCGATGGCTACACCTTC. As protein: CASSENIGGRGGIRDGYTF.

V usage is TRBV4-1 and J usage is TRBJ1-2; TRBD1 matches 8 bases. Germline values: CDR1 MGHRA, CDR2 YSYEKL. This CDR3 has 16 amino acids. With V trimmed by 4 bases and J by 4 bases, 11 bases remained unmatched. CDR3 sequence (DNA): TGCGCCAGCAGCCCGGGACAGGTATCGGCTTCCTATGGCTACACCTTC. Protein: CASSPGQVSASYGYTF.

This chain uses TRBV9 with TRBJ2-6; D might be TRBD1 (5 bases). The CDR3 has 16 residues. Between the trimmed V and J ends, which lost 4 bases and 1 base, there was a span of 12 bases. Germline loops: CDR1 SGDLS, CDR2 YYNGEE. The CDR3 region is CASSPGAVSGANVLTF. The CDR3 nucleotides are TGTGCCAGCAGCCCTGGGGCGGTTTCTGGGGCCAACGTCCTGACTTTC. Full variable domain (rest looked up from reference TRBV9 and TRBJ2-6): DSGVTQTPKHLITATGQRVTLRCSPRSGDLSVYWYQQSLDQGLQFLIQYYNGEERAKGNILERFSAQQFPDLHSELNLSSLELGDSALYFCASSPGAVSGANVLTFGAGSRLTVL.

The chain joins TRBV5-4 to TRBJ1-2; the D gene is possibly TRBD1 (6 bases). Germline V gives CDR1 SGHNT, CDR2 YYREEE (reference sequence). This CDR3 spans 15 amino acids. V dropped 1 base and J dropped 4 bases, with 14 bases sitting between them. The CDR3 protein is CASSLRGGWGYGYTF. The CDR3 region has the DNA TGTGCCAGCAGCTTGAGGGGGGGCTGGGGCTATGGCTACACCTTC.

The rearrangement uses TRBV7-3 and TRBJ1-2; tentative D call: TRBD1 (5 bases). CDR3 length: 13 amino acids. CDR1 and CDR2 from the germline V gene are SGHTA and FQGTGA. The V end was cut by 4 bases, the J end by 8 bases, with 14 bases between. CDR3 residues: CASSYGGFSGYTF. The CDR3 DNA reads TGTGCCAGCAGCTACGGGGGATTTTCGGGCTACACCTTC. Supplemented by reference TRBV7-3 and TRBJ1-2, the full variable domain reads GAGVSQTPSNKVTEKGKYVELRCDPISGHTALYWYRQSLGQGPEFLIYFQGTGAADDSGLPNDRFFAVRPEGSVSTLKIQRTERGDSAVYLCASSYGGFSGYTFGSGTRLTVV.

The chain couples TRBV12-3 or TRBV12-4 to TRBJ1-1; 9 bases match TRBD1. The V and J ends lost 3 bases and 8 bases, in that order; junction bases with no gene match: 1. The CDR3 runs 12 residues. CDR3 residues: CASSLGTGEAFF. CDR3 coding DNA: TGTGCCAGCAGTTTGGGGACAGGGGAAGCTTTCTTT.

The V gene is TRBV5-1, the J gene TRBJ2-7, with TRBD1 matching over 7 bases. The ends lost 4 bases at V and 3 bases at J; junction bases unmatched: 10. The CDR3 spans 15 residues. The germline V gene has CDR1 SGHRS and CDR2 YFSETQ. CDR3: CASSKTAAGGYEQYF. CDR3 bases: TGCGCCAGCAGCAAAACCGCGGCAGGGGGCTACGAGCAGTACTTC.